Listed below are T cell receptor beta chains from one sample, sequenced in a study of blood T cells in healthy people across ages. One entry per CDR3 protein results from TCRdb running MiXCR on the 5' RACE reads. The sample consists of about 1.5 million distinct CDR3 sequences, approximately 39% of them appearing once. The sequencing sample was made of blood. The receptors shown here come from a woman between 18 and 29 years old in good health. CDR3s include the opening cysteine and the closing phenylalanine or tryptophan.

CDR3	V	J
CASSEVGDAFF	TRBV7-9	TRBJ1-1
CASSHRGRDNEQFF	TRBV6-1	TRBJ2-1
CASSPYAGAHEQFF	TRBV4-3	TRBJ2-1
CASSHPGGTNYGYTF	TRBV4-2	TRBJ1-2
CAISHQEPDGYTF	TRBV10-3	TRBJ1-2
CASSLKIGGTEAFF	TRBV7-9	TRBJ1-1
CASSLTASVNTEAFF	TRBV27	TRBJ1-1
CASSLGNRVNTEAFF	TRBV3-1	TRBJ1-1
CASSPPSRGAGSYNEQFF	TRBV27	TRBJ2-1
CASSLPGFENIQYF	TRBV27	TRBJ2-4
CASSAGRAVNTEAFF	TRBV2	TRBJ1-1
CASSTGTGIGNQPQHF	TRBV27	TRBJ1-5
CSVEGAGGRADTQYF	TRBV29-1	TRBJ2-3
CASSSRSRDRGGMNTEAFF	TRBV7-9	TRBJ1-1
CASTTWQRLHEQYF	TRBV12-3/TRBV12-4	TRBJ2-7
CAISESTRGLAATDTQYF	TRBV10-3	TRBJ2-3
CSARDIETQYF	TRBV20-1	TRBJ2-5
CARRGRGSYGYTF	TRBV7-2	TRBJ1-2
CASSQTRSPDTQYF	TRBV6-6	TRBJ2-3
CSALGASFTDTQYF	TRBV20-1	TRBJ2-3
CASSQEAGTTKSNEQFF	TRBV4-2	TRBJ2-1
CASSFPSNRVDTQYF	TRBV7-9	TRBJ2-3
CASSPDRLRDEQYF	TRBV6-5	TRBJ2-7
CASSQDISGTVNTEAFF	TRBV3-1	TRBJ1-1
CASSLEGAGYEQYF	TRBV5-5	-
CSARRTNRDEQFF	TRBV20-1	TRBJ2-1
CASSAGTDGNEQFF	TRBV19	TRBJ2-1
CSASLSGTDTQYF	TRBV20-1	TRBJ2-3
CASSLAVGLLHF	TRBV12-3/TRBV12-4	TRBJ1-6
CATSDLRGSDEQFF	TRBV24-1	TRBJ2-1
CASSQEAGFRYNEQYF	TRBV4-3	TRBJ2-7
CASSQGGTGYGHTF	TRBV14	TRBJ1-2
CSAAGDMETQYF	TRBV29-1	TRBJ2-5
CASSLKDLVNEQYF	TRBV5-1	TRBJ2-5
CASSSGDRGYNEQFF	TRBV7-9	TRBJ2-1
CASSATDRPYEQYF	TRBV4-1	TRBJ2-7
CASSLLRGGMYEQYF	TRBV5-1	TRBJ2-7
CSAGEDPSDAIYGYTF	TRBV20-1	TRBJ1-2
CASSALTGDTEAFF	TRBV6-1	TRBJ1-1
CTSSAGGTEQYF	TRBV2	TRBJ2-7
CSASWGTEAFF	TRBV20-1	TRBJ1-1
CASTPWTRYGYTF	TRBV6-1	TRBJ1-2
CASSPETSGGTGELFF	TRBV12-3/TRBV12-4	TRBJ2-2
CSAREVAMETRYF	TRBV20-1	TRBJ2-7
CSVNARGVAGGTDTQYF	TRBV20-1	TRBJ2-3
CASSFTGTSGRAVPGELFF	TRBV7-6	TRBJ2-2
CSARGGKKNQETQYF	TRBV20-1	TRBJ2-5
CASSDSPGQGTNEQFF	TRBV6-4	TRBJ2-1
CSATITSMQYF	TRBV29-1	TRBJ2-3
CSVGLAGTDTQYF	TRBV29-1	TRBJ2-3
CSDSTDGYTF	TRBV29-1	TRBJ1-2
CASKLQGNEQYF	TRBV2	-
CASSYGRGGSYEQYF	TRBV6-5	TRBJ2-7
CASSPGTGQQETQYF	TRBV3-1	TRBJ2-5